Listed below are T cell receptor beta chains from one sample, sequenced in a study of blood T cell repertoires in COVID-19. Profiled with immunoSEQ multiplex PCR; TCRdb holds only in-frame clones, not every one. The sample lists 230,000 or so clones, roughly 84% occurring once. The specimen was peripheral blood. The receptors were gathered from a man between 35 and 55 years old who had recovered from COVID-19. Both conserved end residues are part of each CDR3. D genes are given only for firm matches. For some rows the clone size is stated as once, few or many, or as a class when expanded; others skip it.

j_call clone_size d_call v_call cdr3_aa cdr3_nt
TRBJ2-7 once - TRBV21-1 CASSSKVRGQGGPNLADEQYF TGTGCCAGCAGCTCGAAAGTAAGGGGACAGGGGGGACCCAATTTGGCTGACGAGCAGTACTTC
TRBJ1-5 few - TRBV4-1 CASSQGDNLGNQPQHF TGCGCCAGCAGCCAAGGGGACAATCTGGGCAATCAGCCCCAGCATTTT
TRBJ2-7 - TRBD1 TRBV11-2 CASSGIRDRGREQYF TGTGCCAGCAGCGGAATCCGGGACAGGGGGCGCGAGCAGTACTTC
TRBJ1-6 - TRBD1 TRBV19 CASSPGQGLNSPLHF TGTGCCAGTAGTCCGGGACAGGGGCTGAATTCACCCCTCCACTTT
TRBJ2-1 - TRBD2 TRBV9 CASSVASGTGSEQFF TGTGCCAGCAGCGTAGCTAGCGGGACCGGAAGTGAGCAGTTCTTC
TRBJ2-1 - TRBD2 TRBV18 CASSPPNRAGDSYNEQFF TGTGCCAGCTCACCACCGAATAGGGCGGGAGACTCCTACAATGAGCAGTTCTTC
TRBJ1-6 - - TRBV6-6 CASTAEPTVGNSPLHF TGTGCCAGCACCGCCGAGCCCACCGTCGGGAATTCACCCCTCCACTTT
TRBJ1-2 - - TRBV5-1 CASTTAYDGGTGYGYTF TGCGCCAGCACCACAGCTTATGACGGAGGGACGGGCTATGGCTACACCTTC
TRBJ2-1 once TRBD1 TRBV10-3 CAISVRGQDEQFF TGTGCCATCAGTGTCCGGGGACAGGATGAGCAGTTCTTC
TRBJ2-4 - TRBD1 TRBV27 CASASPGTGQDIQYF TGTGCCAGCGCCAGCCCCGGGACAGGGCAGGACATTCAGTACTTC
TRBJ2-1 few TRBD2 TRBV3-1/TRBV3-2 CASSQRLAGNYNEQFF TGTGCCAGCAGCCAGAGGCTAGCGGGTAACTACAATGAGCAGTTCTTC
TRBJ2-7 - TRBD1 TRBV29-1 CSVWDRGYEQYF TGCAGCGTCTGGGACAGGGGCTACGAGCAGTACTTC
TRBJ2-3 once - TRBV4-3 CASSQGTPSTRGTDTQYF TGCGCCAGCAGCCAGGGGACCCCCTCGACTAGAGGCACAGATACGCAGTATTTT
TRBJ2-7 - - TRBV7-9 CASSTYRSSTISYEQYF TGTGCCAGCAGCACATACAGGTCCTCGACAATTTCCTACGAGCAGTACTTC
TRBJ1-5 - - TRBV6-5 CASSPTRWDNQPQHF TGTGCCAGCAGTCCCACTAGGTGGGATAATCAGCCCCAGCATTTT
TRBJ1-2 few - TRBV6-2/TRBV6-3 CASSYLADGYTF TGTGCCAGCAGTTACTTGGCGGATGGCTACACCTTC
TRBJ2-3 few - TRBV19 CASSIGQSSTDTQYF TGTGCCAGTAGTATTGGGCAGTCTAGCACAGATACGCAGTATTTT
TRBJ1-5 - TRBD1 TRBV19 CASSIQGQDNQPQHF TGTGCCAGTAGTATTCAAGGACAGGACAATCAGCCCCAGCATTTT
TRBJ1-2 - - TRBV27 CASSLRDKYYGYTF TGTGCCAGCAGTTTACGGGACAAGTACTATGGCTACACCTTC
TRBJ1-2 - - TRBV3-1/TRBV3-2 CASSQGQGYTF TGTGCCAGCAGCCAAGGACAGGGCTACACCTTC
TRBJ2-7 - TRBD2 TRBV15 CATSRDIGGRLRF TGTGCCACCAGCAGAGATATAGGCGGGAGACTTAGGTTC
TRBJ1-3 - TRBD1 TRBV18 CASSPSRTGAGNTIYF TGTGCCAGCTCACCGTCCCGGACAGGGGCTGGAAACACCATATATTTT
TRBJ2-7 once - TRBV7-2 CASSLRSGLYSYEQYF TGTGCCAGCAGCTTAAGGTCGGGACTCTATTCCTACGAGCAGTACTTC
TRBJ2-1 - TRBD2 TRBV7-6 CASSLTSGSPYNEQFF TGTGCCAGCAGCTTAACTAGCGGGAGCCCCTACAATGAGCAGTTCTTC
TRBJ1-5 - - TRBV12-3/TRBV12-4 CASSLNQAQPQHF TGTGCCAGCAGTTTAAACCAGGCCCAGCCCCAGCATTTT
TRBJ2-1 - TRBD2 TRBV29-1 CSVRSWRGGLYEQFF TGCAGCGTTAGGTCTTGGCGGGGGGGCCTTTATGAGCAGTTCTTC
TRBJ2-7 - - TRBV11-3 CASSPEPGRKGYEQYF TGTGCCAGCAGCCCGGAACCTGGGCGTAAAGGCTACGAGCAGTACTTC
TRBJ2-1 - - TRBV21-1 CASSKVDTTSGKQFF TGTGCCAGCAGCAAAGTTGATACGACTAGCGGAAAGCAGTTCTTC
TRBJ1-2 - TRBD1 TRBV6-5 CASSRTGVGGYTF TGTGCCAGCAGCCGGACAGGTGTCGGGGGCTACACCTTC
TRBJ2-7 - - TRBV30 CAWSAKGQRFHEQYF TGTGCCTGGAGTGCGAAGGGACAAAGATTCCACGAGCAGTACTTC
TRBJ1-2 once TRBD1 TRBV5-4 CASSLAGQGFDGYTF TGTGCCAGCAGCTTGGCGGGACAGGGGTTCGATGGCTACACCTTC
TRBJ2-4 - - TRBV24-1 CATSEPFSGRSKNIQYF TGTGCCACCAGTGAACCCTTTTCGGGGAGGTCCAAAAACATTCAGTACTTC
TRBJ2-1 - TRBD2 TRBV28 CASRDPSGDYNEQFF TGTGCCAGCAGGGATCCTAGCGGGGACTACAATGAGCAGTTCTTC
TRBJ2-7 - TRBD1 TRBV7-8 CASSASGAGGRNEQYF TGTGCCAGCAGCGCGTCCGGGGCAGGGGGAAGGAACGAGCAGTACTTC
TRBJ2-1 - TRBD2 TRBV29-1 CSVGASGNKQFF TGCAGCGTTGGAGCGAGCGGGAATAAGCAGTTCTTC
TRBJ1-1 - TRBD1 TRBV18 CASSHLTGKNTEAFF TGTGCCAGCTCACACCTGACAGGGAAGAACACTGAAGCTTTCTTT
TRBJ2-5 - - TRBV2 CASVLEGQETQYF TGTGCCAGCGTTCTGGAGGGTCAAGAGACCCAGTACTTC
TRBJ2-1 - TRBD1 TRBV5-1 CASSFQGARNEQFF TGCGCCAGCAGCTTCCAGGGGGCGAGAAATGAGCAGTTCTTC
TRBJ2-3 - - TRBV10-3 CAISEVKTSTDTQYF TGTGCCATCAGTGAGGTCAAAACTAGCACAGATACGCAGTATTTT
TRBJ1-5 - TRBD1 TRBV4-1 CASSQEGQTQPQHF TGCGCCAGCAGCCAAGAGGGACAGACCCAGCCCCAGCATTTT
TRBJ2-2 once - TRBV7-2 CASSTRRTNTGELFF TGTGCCAGCAGCACAAGACGGACTAACACCGGGGAGCTGTTTTTT
TRBJ1-1 - - TRBV6-5 CASSYDWVGGAAFF TGTGCCAGCAGTTACGATTGGGTAGGGGGGGCGGCTTTCTTT
TRBJ1-5 - TRBD1 TRBV25-1 CASSESGRGRMGNQPQHF TGTGCCAGCAGTGAATCCGGCAGGGGGCGTATGGGCAATCAGCCCCAGCATTTT
TRBJ1-2 - TRBD1 TRBV18 CASSPDREPLYGYTF TGTGCCAGCTCACCGGACAGGGAGCCCCTCTATGGCTACACCTTC
TRBJ2-2 - TRBD1 TRBV5-5 CASYPGTANTGELFF TGTGCCAGCTATCCGGGGACAGCTAACACCGGGGAGCTGTTTTTT
TRBJ1-6 - TRBD1 TRBV27 CASSPHRDRGDSPLHF TGTGCCAGCAGTCCCCACCGGGACAGGGGGGATTCACCCCTCCACTTT
TRBJ2-5 - TRBD2 TRBV20-1 CSAKGGRTQYF TGCAGTGCCAAGGGAGGGCGGACCCAGTACTTC
TRBJ2-7 - TRBD1 TRBV11-3 CASSPVRTGGEQYF TGTGCCAGCAGCCCCGTTCGGACAGGGGGCGAGCAGTACTTC
TRBJ1-4 once - TRBV5-1 CASSPGPATENEKLFF TGCGCCAGCAGCCCGGGTCCAGCTACCGAAAATGAAAAACTGTTTTTT
TRBJ1-3 few - TRBV25-1 CASSEYAGRGSGNTIYF TGTGCCAGCAGTGAGTATGCAGGCCGGGGCTCTGGAAACACCATATATTTT
TRBJ2-5 - TRBD2 TRBV5-1 CASSSLSSGQETQYF TGCGCCAGCAGCTCTCTTTCTAGCGGCCAAGAGACCCAGTACTTC
TRBJ1-5 - TRBD1 TRBV15 CATTPTGGSNQPQHF TGTGCCACCACCCCAACAGGGGGTAGCAATCAGCCCCAGCATTTT
TRBJ2-7 - TRBD1 TRBV27 CASSNRDSEDEQYF TGTGCCAGCAGCAACCGGGACAGTGAAGACGAGCAGTACTTC
TRBJ2-3 - TRBD2 TRBV28 CASSTGTTPDTQYF TGTGCCAGCAGTACTGGGACTACCCCAGATACGCAGTATTTT
TRBJ2-2 few TRBD1 TRBV14 CASSQDRDRAITGELFF TGTGCCAGCAGCCAAGATCGGGACAGGGCAATTACCGGGGAGCTGTTTTTT
TRBJ2-7 - - TRBV9 CASSVSPEPYEQYF TGTGCCAGCAGCGTATCACCGGAGCCCTACGAGCAGTACTTC
TRBJ2-3 - TRBD2 TRBV9 CASSRGGLAGADTQYF TGTGCCAGCAGCCGGGGGGGACTAGCGGGAGCCGATACGCAGTATTTT
TRBJ1-5 - - TRBV2 CASRGDKWPQHF TGTGCCAGCAGGGGAGACAAATGGCCCCAGCATTTT
TRBJ1-3 few TRBD1 TRBV19 CASSIPPTDRGAGNTIYF TGTGCCAGTAGTATCCCTCCGACGGACAGGGGTGCTGGAAACACCATATATTTT